This T cell receptor (beta chain) was captured by sequencing in a study of blood T cell repertoires in COVID-19 (dated by TCRdb to 2018 to 2021). With regard to the full study: Samples from collaborators originated in the United States, Italy and Spain and spanned both the acute and convalescent phases of COVID-19. The prospective study material was composed of cDNA or gDNA derived from T cells, B-cell-depleted T cells, or PBMCs. The dataset comprised deeply sampled blood TCRbeta repertoires from subjects exposed to, actively infected with, or recovered from COVID-19. A freely available public database, intended as a resource for researchers studying the immune response to SARS-CoV-2, is where the repertoires were released. Samples came from the ongoing ImmuneRACE study (first 160 participants) plus 1,254 subjects from 6 global collaborators. Sample metadata almost always included a de-identified subject ID, COVID-19 status, age in years and sex. Where HLA class I and class II types were available, the types were taken from metadata supplied by the sample provider, not from assay-based typing. What the study reported, not specific to this receptor: Clinical and demographic metadata were provided uncurated, with the amount varying by source and participant.

V drops 4 bases and J drops 2 bases, leaving 14 bases in between. The germline V gene supplies CDR1 MDHEN and CDR2 SYDVKM. The CDR3 spans 15 residues, from the cysteine through the phenylalanine. Just CDR3 DNA is preserved here, 45 bases in frame from base 1. Of note for this clone: Its antigen is still unknown. Qualities for individual bases were not recorded, and no much larger clone is one base off.

Collaborating institutions collected whole blood in K2EDTA tubes following their own protocols. For TCRbeta analysis, collaborators shipped samples as frozen whole blood, isolated PBMCs, or DNA extracted from either of those sample types. The immunoSEQ Assay, a bias-controlled multiplex PCR, was used to amplify TCRbeta CDR3 regions from genomic DNA. As for how the authors treated the data: Within the assay, amplification of reference gene primers was used to estimate how many nucleated cells each sample contained. To quantify the absolute abundance of each unique TCRbeta CDR3 rearrangement, sequence reads were collapsed and filtered. For each sample, productive Simpson clonality was calculated as the square root of Simpson's diversity index over productive rearrangements. TCRdb mirrors the immuneACCESS table, restricted to in-frame sequences. Some clones are absent from its copies; in checked studies, under half trace to an unresolved V gene, and the reason for the others is unknown. The D gene and trimming were derived from the DNA, and the V and J assignments and clone size from that table. For this sample the table gives tens of thousands of clones, of which more than 80% were detected only once. The top ten clonotypes cover 10% of the sample.

The sample taken for sequencing was peripheral blood. The sequence was obtained from a woman between 70 and 85 years old with acute or convalescent COVID-19. The sequence joins TRBV28 to TRBJ2-5; the best D guess is TRBD1, with 6 bases matching. The base sequence is TGTGCCAGCAGTTACCTCACAGGGCTACAAGAGACCCAGTACTTC. Translated, it gives CASSYLTGLQETQYF.